One sample yielded the 25 T cell receptor beta chains listed below, sequenced in a study of T-cell reconstitution after alpha-beta-depleted transplantation in children. For TCRbeta, the library was prepared with unique molecular identifiers. Each CDR3 protein is one row after TCRdb ran MiXCR on the PCR reads. Among 500,000 to 600,000 distinct CDR3 sequences listed, around 19% were seen once. This material consisted of PBMCs from the stem cell graft donor, taken from the stem cell graft. The receptors shown here come from a human donor who donated a stem cell graft to a child with acute lymphoblastic leukemia.

There are a few counts of this clonotype. This CDR3 reads CASSVVVTGGNEQFF. The CDR3, as DNA: TGTGCCAGCAGCGTAGTTGTGACAGGGGGCAATGAGCAGTTCTTC. The rearrangement uses TRBV9 and TRBJ2-1; 9 bases line up with TRBD1. The length of the CDR3 is 15 residues. V lost 0 bases, J lost 6 bases, and 4 bases stayed unmatched. Per the germline V gene, CDR1 is SGDLS and CDR2 is YYNGEE.

This clonotype was counted a few times. V gene TRBV6-1 combines with J gene TRBJ1-4; D not certain. V was shortened by 7 bases and J by 0 bases, with 6 bases between the two germline ends. Germline V gives CDR1 MNHNS, CDR2 SASEGT. The CDR3 has 13 amino acids. The CDR3 DNA sequence: TGTGCCAGCAAATCTGCAACTAATGAAAAACTGTTTTTT. Translated: CASKSATNEKLFF.

There are a few counts of this clonotype. V and J are TRBV6-5 and TRBJ2-2; maybe TRBD1 (6 bases). The CDR3 length is 17 residues. The V and J ends lost 5 bases and 2 bases respectively, with 18 bases between them. The V gene's germline CDR1 is MNHEY and CDR2 SVGAGI. The CDR3 region has the DNA TGTGCCAGCAGTCCCGTAGGGGGAAGCTTTAACACCGGGGAGCTGTTTTTT. It encodes CASSPVGGSFNTGELFF.

For the CDR3, the DNA is TGTGCCAGCAGCCTTGTAGTGGGCGGGAGCGCTTACCGAAAGCCCTACAATGAGCAGTTCTTC. This encodes CASSLVVGGSAYRKPYNEQFF. The chain couples TRBV11-2 to TRBJ2-1; 7 positions match TRBD2. Trimming removed 5 bases from V and 2 bases from J; junction bases left unmatched: 24. Looked up from germline, CDR1 is SGHAT and CDR2 is FQNNGV. The CDR3 is 21 residues long.

The rearrangement uses TRBV5-1 and TRBJ2-5; 9 bases agree with TRBD1. With 1 base clipped from V and 1 base from J, the junction kept 8 bases outside the gene matches. CDR3 length equals 17 residues. Germline CDR1 reads SGHRS; CDR2 reads YFSETQ. CDR3 in DNA: TGCGCCAGCAGCTTGCTGGGACAGGGTATAGTCCAAGAGACCCAGTACTTC. This codes for CASSLLGQGIVQETQYF.

This clonotype has just a few counts. The genes are TRBV6-5 and TRBJ1-4; tentative D call: TRBD1 (6 bases). Germline assignment: CDR1 MNHEY and CDR2 SVGAGI. This CDR3 has 18 amino acids. V gave up 2 bases and J gave up 8 bases, with 24 bases separating them. CDR3 sequence reads: CASSYPDGLQGTSEKLFF. CDR3 bases: TGTGCCAGCAGTTACCCCGACGGGCTACAGGGAACTTCCGAAAAACTGTTTTTT.

This sequence joins TRBV7-3 and TRBJ2-1, with TRBD1 matching 10 bases. The CDR3 covers 15 residues. From germline, CDR1 is SGHTA and CDR2 FQGTGA. Germline trimming cut 2 bases from V and 4 bases from J; bases unmatched to any gene: 2. CDR3 nucleotides: TGTGCCAGCAGCTTATTGGGACAGGGGTACAATGAGCAGTTCTTC. It translates to CASSLLGQGYNEQFF.

This clonotype has only a few counts. This chain joins TRBV6-1 and TRBJ1-1; 8 nucleotides align to TRBD1. The CDR3 loop spans 14 amino acids. The V gene's germline CDR1 is MNHNS and CDR2 SASEGT. With 5 bases clipped from V and 4 bases from J, the junction kept 6 bases outside the gene matches. CDR3 loop: CASSTRDRTTEAFF. The CDR3 coding sequence is TGTGCCAGCAGTACCAGGGACAGGACCACTGAAGCTTTCTTT.

The chain employs TRBV6-1 and TRBJ2-7; TRBD1 or TRBD2 may be the D gene (5 bases each). Germline V lookup: CDR1 MNHNS, CDR2 SASEGT. This CDR3 contains 13 residues. Trimming pared 3 bases from V and 3 bases from J, leaving 9 bases between. CDR3 residues: CASSDWDRYEQYF. In DNA, the CDR3 is TGTGCCAGCAGTGATTGGGACCGCTACGAGCAGTACTTC.

The chain recombines TRBV5-1 with TRBJ1-2, with D maybe TRBD1 (5 bases). This CDR3 is built from 12 residues. Between the trimmed V and J ends, which lost 0 bases and 7 bases, there was a span of 7 bases. Germline V gene data show CDR1 as SGHRS and CDR2 as YFSETQ. In DNA, the CDR3 is TGCGCCAGCAGCTTGGCCAGGGTTGGCTACACCTTC. It codes for CASSLARVGYTF.

This clonotype was counted a few times. The rearrangement joins TRBV24-1 to TRBJ1-5; a weak D match, TRBD1 (5 bases). From germline, CDR1 is KGHDR and CDR2 SFDVKD. Trimming removed 5 bases at V and 6 bases at J, with 10 bases between. This CDR3 is built from 13 residues. CDR3 in amino acids: CATSVDGAQPQHF. The DNA for the CDR3 is TGTGCCACCAGTGTGGACGGGGCTCAGCCCCAGCATTTT.

V gene TRBV4-1 combines with J gene TRBJ1-2; TRBD1 might be the D (6 bases). Germline CDR1 and CDR2: MGHRA and YSYEKL. Trimming removed 0 bases at V and 6 bases at J, with 14 bases between. The CDR3 is 15 amino acids. The CDR3 loop reads CASSQEEGYRDGYTF. The CDR3 DNA reads as TGCGCCAGCAGCCAAGAAGAAGGATACAGGGATGGCTACACCTTC.

In its sample, this clonotype was seen a few times. The chain employs TRBV29-1 and TRBJ2-1, with 13 bases fitting TRBD2. The CDR3 is made up of 14 amino acids. Germline lookup yields CDR1 SQVTM and CDR2 ANQGSEA. V shed 6 bases and J 6 bases; nucleotides not matched to a gene: 5. The CDR3 spells CSVLTSGRSNEQFF. CDR3 sequence (DNA): TGCAGCGTCCTGACTAGCGGGAGGTCCAATGAGCAGTTCTTC.

In this sample, this clonotype turned up a few times. The J gene is TRBJ2-2, the V gene TRBV5-1; D remains ambiguous. V lost 5 bases and J 10 bases, leaving 9 bases between the germline ends. In germline, CDR1 is SGHRS, CDR2 YFSETQ. This CDR3 region has 11 residues. CDR3 residues: CASRLAKELFF. The DNA of the CDR3 is TGCGCCAGCAGACTGGCGAAGGAGCTGTTTTTT. Filled out from reference TRBV5-1 and TRBJ2-2, the complete variable domain reads KAGVTQTPRYLIKTRGQQVTLSCSPISGHRSVSWYQQTPGQGLQFLFEYFSETQRNKGNFPGRFSGRQFSNSRSEMNVSTLELGDSALYLCASRLAKELFFGEGSRLTVL.

The chain combines TRBV7-8 with TRBJ2-5; D is unclear. This CDR3 is 13 amino acids long. Per germline, CDR1 SGHVS and CDR2 FQNEAQ. V gave up 1 base and J gave up 5 bases, with 8 bases separating them. CDR3 sequence (DNA): TGTGCCAGCAGCTTAGAGTGGGCGGAGACCCAGTACTTC. Translation gives CASSLEWAETQYF.

V gene TRBV6-1 combines with J gene TRBJ1-1; possibly TRBD1 for D (6 bases). Trimming took off 3 bases at V and 1 base at J, with 12 bases between the two ends. CDR1 and CDR2 (germline): MNHNS, SASEGT. The CDR3 is made up of 15 amino acids. For the CDR3, the DNA is TGTGCCAGCAGTGACTTAGGGGGACCGAACACTGAAGCTTTCTTT. Translation: CASSDLGGPNTEAFF.

V is TRBV12-3 or TRBV12-4 and J is TRBJ2-7; TRBD2 aligns across 9 bases. V gave up 3 bases and J gave up 4 bases; unmatched junction bases: 7. The CDR3 consists of 15 residues. CDR3 nucleotide sequence: TGTGCCAGCAGTTTTACGCGGGAGGGCCCTTACGAGCAGTACTTC. Protein sequence: CASSFTREGPYEQYF.

This chain links TRBV15 with TRBJ2-2; D unclear. Trimming pared 8 bases from V and 3 bases from J, leaving 19 bases between. The CDR3 is 16 residues long. The germline V gene encodes CDR1 LNHNV and CDR2 YYDKDF (reference sequence). This CDR3 is CATPLVPGSDTGELFF. CDR3 nucleotide sequence: TGTGCCACCCCCTTGGTACCAGGCTCGGACACCGGGGAGCTGTTTTTT. The full variable domain, its missing parts supplied by reference TRBV15 and TRBJ2-2, is DAMVIQNPRYQVTQFGKPVTLSCSQTLNHNVMYWYQQKSSQAPKLLFHYYDKDFNNEADTPDNFQSRRPNTSFCFLDIRSPGLGDTAMYLCATPLVPGSDTGELFFGEGSRLTVL.

The sample holds a few counts of this clonotype. The gene calls are TRBV5-1 and TRBJ2-3; TRBD2 agrees at 7 bases. This CDR3 is 15 amino acids long. From germline, CDR1 is SGHRS and CDR2 YFSETQ. V lost 3 bases to trimming and J lost 3 bases; unmatched junction nucleotides: 7. CDR3 sequence: CASSSLAEATDTQYF. In nucleotides, the CDR3 is TGCGCCAGCAGCTCTCTAGCGGAAGCTACAGATACGCAGTATTTT.

This chain connects TRBV3-1 to TRBJ2-1, with D tentatively TRBD2 (5 bases). The CDR3 has 15 residues. CDR1 and CDR2 from the germline V gene are LGHDT and YNNKEL (reference sequence). The V end was cut by 0 bases, the J end by 7 bases, with 13 bases between. CDR3 DNA: TGTGCCAGCAGCCAAGATCCCAGGAGGATAAATGAGCAGTTCTTC. Translated: CASSQDPRRINEQFF.

The table lists this clonotype with many counts. The chain has TRBV9 and TRBJ2-7; D is uncertain. Germline V gives CDR1 SGDLS, CDR2 YYNGEE. The V end was cut by 4 bases, the J end by 2 bases, with 13 bases between. The CDR3 extends over 14 amino acids. The CDR3 here is CASSPSRMPYEQYF. Written as DNA, the CDR3 is TGTGCCAGCAGCCCCTCACGGATGCCCTACGAGCAGTACTTC.

In this sample, this clonotype turned up a few times. This chain joins TRBV13 and TRBJ2-1; TRBD1 matches at 7 bases. This CDR3 has 14 residues. The germline V gene encodes CDR1 PRHDT and CDR2 FYEKMQ (reference sequence). The trim removed 6 bases at V and 8 bases at J, leaving 10 bases unmatched. The CDR3 nucleotides are TGTGCCAGCAGAAATCTCGACAGGGCGGATGAGCAGTTCTTC. Translation gives CASRNLDRADEQFF. The full variable domain, with the rest looked up from reference TRBV13 and TRBJ2-1, is AAGVIQSPRHLIKEKRETATLKCYPIPRHDTVYWYQQGPGQDPQFLISFYEKMQSDKGSIPDRFSAQQFSDYHSELNMSSLELGDSALYFCASRNLDRADEQFFGPGTRLTVL.

This clonotype came up a few times. The rearrangement uses TRBV29-1 and TRBJ2-7; 13 positions agree with TRBD2. CDR3 size: 13 residues. Looked up from germline, CDR1 is SQVTM and CDR2 is ANQGSEA. Losses at the gene ends were 7 bases for V and 5 bases for J; bases not matched to a gene: 5. DNA for the CDR3: TGCAGCGCACGACTAGCGGGAGGCCACGAGCAGTACTTC. Protein product: CSARLAGGHEQYF.

The chain joins TRBV4-1 to TRBJ2-1; no definite D call. This CDR3 comprises 16 residues. V was trimmed by 1 base and J by 0 bases, leaving 10 bases between them. Germline V gene data show CDR1 as MGHRA and CDR2 as YSYEKL. CDR3 sequence (DNA): TGCGCCAGCAGCCAAGTTGGACGGAGCTCCTACAATGAGCAGTTCTTC. As protein: CASSQVGRSSYNEQFF.

In this sample, this clonotype turned up a few times. The chain employs TRBV7-3 and TRBJ2-1; D is possibly TRBD2 (6 bases). Germline CDR1 reads SGHTA; CDR2 reads FQGTGA. The CDR3 runs 15 residues. V was pared by 5 bases and J by 8 bases, with 19 bases between. DNA of the CDR3: TGTGCCAGCAGCCCCCTTTCGGGAGTGGGGTATGAGCAGTTCTTC. Translated: CASSPLSGVGYEQFF.